The present T cell receptor (beta chain) was sequenced within a study of T cells of healthy individuals (dated by TCRdb to the late 2010s). Its CDR3 holds 15 amino acids, cysteine through phenylalanine. CDR3 DNA only is kept here, 45 bases in frame from base 1. V is clipped by 3 bases and J by 5 bases, and the sequence between their germline boundaries is 14 bases long. CDR1 LNHNV and CDR2 YYDKDF were looked up in the germline V gene (reference sequence). This clonotype showed up many times. No antigen is known for it. No base-level quality is on record; no much larger clone is a single base apart. Libraries came from 5' RACE. TCRdb records Illumina MiSeq as the sequencer. TCRdb handled the public reads itself, with Q25 trimming in fastp and clone calling in MiXCR, and kept productive beta chains. Each CDR3 protein appears once, grouped with its most common genes and DNA. The sample table contains 63,000 or so distinct CDR3 sequences; only one count was recorded for 15% to 20% of them. The biggest ten clones account for about 4.7% of the sample.

The chain is encoded by TRBV15 joined to TRBJ2-1; perhaps TRBD2 is the D gene, with 6 bases matching. This receptor was obtained from a human donor in good health. The DNA reads TGTGCCACCAGCAGCCGTAAAGCGGGCGACAATGAGCAGTTCTTC. This translates into CATSSRKAGDNEQFF.